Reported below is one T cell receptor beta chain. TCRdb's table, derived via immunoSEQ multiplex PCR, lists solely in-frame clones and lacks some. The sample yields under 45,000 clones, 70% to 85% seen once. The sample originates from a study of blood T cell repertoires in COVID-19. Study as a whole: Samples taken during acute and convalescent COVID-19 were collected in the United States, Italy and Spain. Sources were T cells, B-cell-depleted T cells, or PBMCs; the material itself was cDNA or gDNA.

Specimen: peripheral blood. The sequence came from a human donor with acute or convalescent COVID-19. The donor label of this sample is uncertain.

CDR3 in DNA: TGTGCCAGCAGTGATCAGGGCAGGGGTGAGCAGTTCTTC. Translating gives CASSDQGRGEQFF. The rearrangement uses TRBV6-1 and TRBJ2-1; D perhaps matches TRBD1 (6 bases). The CDR3 extends over 13 amino acids. Germline V CDR1 and CDR2: MNHNS, SASEGT. Trimming removed 3 bases from V and 9 bases from J, with 12 bases in between.